Shown below are 6 T cell receptor beta chains from a single sample sequenced in a study of blood T cell repertoires in COVID-19. The data were produced by immunoSEQ multiplex PCR, yet TCRdb's version contains in-frame clones alone and is incomplete. The sample has 60,000 to 85,000 clones; roughly 80% are singletons. The specimen sequenced was peripheral blood. These receptor sequences come from an elderly man with acute or convalescent COVID-19.

CDR3: CASSLRTGGNYGYTF. CDR3 sequence (DNA): TGTGCCAGCAGTCTCAGGACAGGGGGTAACTATGGCTACACCTTC. V and J are TRBV28 and TRBJ1-2; 10 nucleotides agree with TRBD1. Germline assignment: CDR1 MDHEN and CDR2 SYDVKM. The CDR3 has 15 residues. The V and J ends lost 5 bases and 1 base, in that order; junction bases with no gene match: 4.

This chain uses TRBV6-2 or TRBV6-3 with TRBJ2-3; 8 bases map to TRBD1. The CDR3 extends over 17 amino acids. Trimming at V came to 3 bases and at J to 2 bases, leaving 10 bases not matched to a gene. The germline V gene encodes CDR1 MNHEY and CDR2 SVGEGT. In nucleotides, the CDR3 is TGTGCCAGCAGTTATCGACAGGGGCAGAGGATCACAGATACGCAGTATTTT. Its protein is CASSYRQGQRITDTQYF.

This clone was detected only a few times. The rearrangement links TRBV3-1 (or the pseudogene TRBV3-2) to TRBJ2-5; TRBD2 matches at 12 bases. This CDR3 comprises 17 residues. From germline, CDR1 is LGHDT and CDR2 YNNKEL (reference sequence). V was clipped by 1 base and J by 5 bases; unmatched bases: 8. As DNA, the CDR3 is TGTGCCAGCAGCCAAGCTAGACTAGCGGGAGTGCGGGAGACCCAGTACTTC. It specifies CASSQARLAGVRETQYF.

This chain links TRBV7-2 with TRBJ2-2; no clear D. In germline, CDR1 is SGHTA, CDR2 FQGNSA. This CDR3 has 14 amino acids. V lost 2 bases and J lost 4, with 8 bases in between. The CDR3 region has the DNA TGTGCCAGCAGCTTAACCAGGCTCACCGGGGAGCTGTTTTTT. Protein: CASSLTRLTGELFF.

The rearrangement uses TRBV10-1 and TRBJ1-1; the match to TRBD1 covers 7 bases. The CDR3 totals 12 residues. Per germline, CDR1 WNHNN and CDR2 SYGVQD (reference sequence). The V gene end was trimmed by 5 bases and the J gene end by 8 bases; junction bases not matched to a gene: 5. CDR3 nucleotide sequence: TGCGCCAGCAGTATCCCGGGACAGGAAGCTTTCTTT. Its protein product is CASSIPGQEAFF.

The CDR3 loop is CASRSLGGEANQPQHF. DNA of the CDR3: TGTGCCAGCAGGAGCTTGGGGGGGGAGGCCAATCAGCCCCAGCATTTT. The chain combines TRBV2 with TRBJ1-5, with D possibly matching TRBD1 (5 bases). The CDR3 is made up of 16 amino acids. Germline V lookup: CDR1 SNHLY, CDR2 FYNNEI. V gave up 6 bases and J gave up 3 bases, with 18 bases separating them.